The 20 T cell receptor beta chains below come from one sample, sequenced in a study of control samples from healthy donors and cancer patients. Assay used: immunoSEQ multiplex PCR; TCRdb lists only in-frame clones, some missing. This table lists under 200,000 clones. The sequencing input was blood. The origin of the receptors is a woman in her twenties or thirties in good health.

This chain joins TRBV27 and TRBJ1-1; tentatively, D is TRBD1 (5 bases). Trimming shortened V by 7 bases and J by 4 bases, and 13 bases separated the two germline ends. The germline V gene encodes CDR1 MNHEY and CDR2 SMNVEV (reference sequence). This CDR3 has 13 amino acids. This chain's CDR3 is CASTDTYGTEAFF. The CDR3 bases are TGTGCCAGCACGGACACTTATGGCACTGAAGCTTTCTTT.

The CDR3 DNA is TGTGCCAGCAGCCAAGGGTATCGGGTTCTGGAGACCCAGTACTTC. Translation gives CASSQGYRVLETQYF. This chain links TRBV3-1 (or the pseudogene TRBV3-2) with TRBJ2-5, with D unclear. CDR1 is LGHDT, CDR2 YNNKEL, per germline (reference sequence). The ends were cut back, 1 base at V and 5 bases at J, with 14 bases in the middle. The CDR3 is 15 amino acids.

V usage is TRBV5-1 and J usage is TRBJ1-4; the match to TRBD1 covers 9 bases. CDR3 length equals 18 residues. The V gene's germline CDR1 is SGHRS and CDR2 YFSETQ. Germline trimming cut 2 bases from V and 5 bases from J; bases unmatched to any gene: 13. CDR3 DNA sequence: TGCGCCAGCAGCTTTCGTCCCGGGACAGGGAGGGGGAATGAAAAACTGTTTTTT. Translating it yields CASSFRPGTGRGNEKLFF.

The chain recombines TRBV24-1 with TRBJ1-5, with D unclear. Germline assignment: CDR1 KGHDR and CDR2 SFDVKD. V lost 5 bases, J lost 1 base, and 8 bases lay in between. CDR3 length: 14 amino acids. For the CDR3, the DNA is TGTGCCACCAGTGTGGCAGCCAGCAATCAGCCCCAGCATTTT. This codes for CATSVAASNQPQHF.

The J gene is TRBJ2-7, the V gene TRBV5-1, with 8 positions matching TRBD1. This CDR3 has 15 amino acids. V lost 3 bases, J lost 2 bases, and 7 bases stayed unmatched. CDR1 is SGHRS, CDR2 YFSETQ, per germline. CDR3 residues: CASSSEAGGAYEQYF. Written as DNA, the CDR3 is TGCGCCAGCAGCTCGGAGGCAGGGGGCGCCTACGAGCAGTACTTC.

The rearrangement links TRBV10-3 to TRBJ1-3; no reliable D call. Looked up from germline, CDR1 is ENHRY and CDR2 is SYGVKD. The CDR3 sequence is 14 residues long. V was cut by 6 bases and J by 0 bases, with 9 bases left in between. This CDR3 is CAIRGSDSGNTIYF. Here the CDR3 DNA reads TGTGCCATCAGGGGCAGTGACTCTGGAAACACCATATATTTT.

V and J are TRBV5-1 and TRBJ2-7; no clear D. This CDR3 has 12 residues. CDR1 is SGHRS, CDR2 YFSETQ, per germline. The V end lost 0 bases, the J end lost 5 bases, and 6 bases lay between the germline ends. The CDR3 nucleotides read TGCGCCAGCAGCTTGGACTGGGACGAGCAGTACTTC. It is translated as CASSLDWDEQYF.

This CDR3 reads CASSPRSTEAFF. DNA for the CDR3: TGTGCCAGCAGCCCGAGGTCGACTGAAGCTTTCTTT. This chain joins TRBV11-2 and TRBJ1-1; D ambiguous. Germline V gives CDR1 SGHAT, CDR2 FQNNGV. The CDR3 is 12 residues long. Trimming took 5 bases from V and 5 from J, leaving 9 bases between them.

This chain connects TRBV19 to TRBJ1-5, with D maybe TRBD1 (6 bases). Germline V gene lookup returns CDR1 LNHDA and CDR2 SQIVND (reference sequence). CDR3 length: 15 residues. V was cut by 7 bases and J by 4 bases, with 17 bases left in between. The CDR3 nucleotides are TGTGCCAGTAACGACTTGACAGGAGGTAATCAGCCCCAGCATTTT. As protein: CASNDLTGGNQPQHF.

J is TRBJ1-1 and V is TRBV5-1; 9 bases are shared with TRBD1. Germline CDR1 reads SGHRS; CDR2 reads YFSETQ. The CDR3 consists of 15 residues. After removal of 0 bases from V and 5 bases from J, the junction contained 5 bases not matched to a gene. CDR3 sequence (DNA): TGCGCCAGCAGCTTGGACAGGGGGCAATGGACTGAAGCTTTCTTT. Translated: CASSLDRGQWTEAFF.

J is TRBJ1-1 and V is TRBV2, with D perhaps TRBD1 (5 bases). The CDR3 length is 13 residues. The germline V gene has CDR1 SNHLY and CDR2 FYNNEI. With 8 bases removed from V and 6 bases from J, the gap between germline ends came to 16 bases. CDR3 region: CASASGGRAEAFF. The CDR3 DNA sequence: TGTGCCAGCGCGAGTGGGGGAAGGGCTGAAGCTTTCTTT.

The chain links TRBV19 to TRBJ1-5; D not resolved. The germline CDR1 and CDR2 sequences are LNHDA and SQIVND (reference sequence). V was trimmed by 4 bases and J by 0 bases, leaving 10 bases between them. The CDR3 is 15 residues long. CDR3 protein: CASSNSDLSNQPQHF. CDR3 in DNA: TGTGCCAGTAGTAACTCAGACCTTAGCAATCAGCCCCAGCATTTT.

This rearrangement joins TRBV5-6 to TRBJ1-6; maybe TRBD1 (5 bases). Germline V CDR1 and CDR2: SGHDT, YYEEEE. The V and J ends lost 0 bases and 10 bases respectively, with 14 bases between them. The CDR3 contains 15 residues. The CDR3 coding sequence is TGTGCCAGCAGCTTGGTGGGGGAACGGGGCTCACCCCTCCACTTT. This gives the protein CASSLVGERGSPLHF.

The chain carries TRBV5-1 and TRBJ1-1, with D unresolved. Deletions cut 0 bases from V and 5 bases from J, with 8 bases between. The CDR3 contains 13 residues. Germline CDR1 is SGHRS and CDR2 is YFSETQ. The CDR3 DNA reads TGCGCCAGCAGCTTGGTACGAGCGACTGAAGCTTTCTTT. It specifies CASSLVRATEAFF.

The gene calls are TRBV5-4 and TRBJ2-2; D may correspond to TRBD1 or TRBD2 (5 bases each). V was trimmed by 1 base and J by 4 bases, leaving 14 bases between them. Looked up from germline, CDR1 is SGHNT and CDR2 is YYREEE (reference sequence). The CDR3 length is 16 residues. DNA of the CDR3: TGTGCCAGCAGCTTGTTCTCAGGGAGATCCACCGGGGAGCTGTTTTTT. Its translation: CASSLFSGRSTGELFF.

V and J are TRBV10-3 and TRBJ2-3; 9 positions agree with TRBD2. The CDR3 covers 16 residues. V trimming: 3 bases; J trimming: 8 bases; junction bases outside the gene matches: 12. Germline V gene sequence: CDR1 ENHRY, CDR2 SYGVKD. CDR3 sequence reads: CAISDSRAGGSATQYF. Here the CDR3 DNA reads TGTGCCATCAGTGACTCAAGAGCGGGGGGTTCAGCTACGCAGTATTTT.

V usage is TRBV7-9 and J usage is TRBJ2-1; 7 bases fit TRBD1. The CDR3 has 15 residues. Looked up from germline, CDR1 is SEHNR and CDR2 is FQNEAQ (reference sequence). Trimming took 6 bases from V and 3 from J; bases not matched to a gene: 8. DNA for the CDR3: TGTGCCAGCAGTTTGCCGGGACAGAACTACAATGAGCAGTTCTTC. It is translated as CASSLPGQNYNEQFF.

This chain joins TRBV29-1 and TRBJ1-1; 7 bases line up with TRBD1. Germline assignment: CDR1 SQVTM and CDR2 ANQGSEA. V lost 4 bases to trimming and J lost 4 bases; unmatched junction nucleotides: 3. The CDR3 loop spans 12 amino acids. The CDR3 is CSVAGGATEAFF. The CDR3 region has the DNA TGCAGCGTTGCAGGGGGGGCCACTGAAGCTTTCTTT.

V gene TRBV30 combines with J gene TRBJ2-5; D ambiguous. V was cut by 4 bases and J by 2 bases, with 8 bases left in between. The germline CDR1 and CDR2 sequences are GTSNPN and SVGIG (reference sequence). This CDR3 is built from 12 residues. CDR3 loop: CAWTDGQETQYF. The CDR3 coding sequence is TGTGCCTGGACGGACGGTCAAGAGACCCAGTACTTC. The full variable domain, its missing parts supplied by reference TRBV30 and TRBJ2-5, is SQTIHQWPATLVQPVGSPLSLECTVEGTSNPNLYWYRQAAGRGLQLLFYSVGIGQISSEVPQNLSASRPQDRQFILSSKKLLLSDSGFYLCAWTDGQETQYFGPGTRLLVL.

The J gene is TRBJ1-2, the V gene TRBV12-3 or TRBV12-4; perhaps TRBD1 as D (5 bases). V was cut by 2 bases and J by 7 bases, with 11 bases left in between. The CDR3 extends over 13 amino acids. The CDR3 loop is CASSLMAGSGYTF. The CDR3, as DNA: TGTGCCAGCAGTTTAATGGCAGGGAGTGGCTACACCTTC.